The clone carrying this TCR beta chain appeared a few times. Between the trimmed V and J ends, which lost 5 bases and 5 bases, there was a span of 12 bases. This CDR3 contains 13 residues. Germline lookup yields CDR1 SGHTA and CDR2 FQGNSA. The entry originates in a study of response to subunit inactivated influenza vaccine. TCRdb itself ran the RT-PCR reads through MiXCR, one entry per CDR3 protein. This sample has 560,000 or so distinct CDR3 sequences, with 7.6% found just once. This TCR derives from a man aged 45 to 70 who received an inactivated influenza vaccine. The sequences come from PBMCs from blood, collected around 25 months after vaccination. The chain joins TRBV7-2 to TRBJ2-5; no clear D gene. CDR3 DNA: TGTGCCAGCAGCCCCTCACGAAAGGAGACCCAGTACTTC. It codes for CASSPSRKETQYF.